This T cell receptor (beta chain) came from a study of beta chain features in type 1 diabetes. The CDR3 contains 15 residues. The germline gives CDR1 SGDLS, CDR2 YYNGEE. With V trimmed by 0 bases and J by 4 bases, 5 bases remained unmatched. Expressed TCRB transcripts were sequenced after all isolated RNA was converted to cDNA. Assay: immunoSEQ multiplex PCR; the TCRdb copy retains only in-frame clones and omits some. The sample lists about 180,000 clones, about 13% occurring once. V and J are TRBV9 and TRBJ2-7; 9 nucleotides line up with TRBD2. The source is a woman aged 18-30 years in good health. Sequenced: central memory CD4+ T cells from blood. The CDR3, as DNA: TGTGCCAGCAGCGTAGCTCTAGCGGGGCCATACGAGCAGTACTTC. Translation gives CASSVALAGPYEQYF.